This is a list of T cell receptor beta chains from one sample in a study of beta chain features in type 1 diabetes. Repertoires were generated with immunoSEQ multiplex PCR, while TCRdb's copy carries only in-frame clones and drops some. The sample has 620,000 or so clones; around a sixth are singletons. The sequencing input was naive CD4+ T cells from blood. These receptors were collected from a man aged 18 to 30 in good health. CDR3s include the opening cysteine and the closing phenylalanine or tryptophan. Each record gives: CDR3 DNA, CDR3 protein, clone size, V gene, D gene, J gene. The D gene is left open where the match is weak. Not every row has a clone size; where given, it reads once, few, many or a size class.

cdr3_nt: TGTGCCATCAGCCCTAGGGGCGGGAGGGCCGGAGATACGCAGTATTTT
cdr3_aa: CAISPRGGRAGDTQYF
clone_size: -
v_call: TRBV10-3
d_call: TRBD2
j_call: TRBJ2-3

cdr3_nt: TGCAGCGTTGGTCCCTTAGTGAACACTGAAGCTTTCTTT
cdr3_aa: CSVGPLVNTEAFF
clone_size: few
v_call: TRBV29-1
d_call: -
j_call: TRBJ1-1

cdr3_nt: TGTGCCAGCAGAGGGCGGTCTCCGGGGACAGATACGCAGTATTTT
cdr3_aa: CASRGRSPGTDTQYF
clone_size: -
v_call: TRBV6-6
d_call: -
j_call: TRBJ2-3

cdr3_nt: TGTGCCAGCAGGGGGACAAAGAGCTCCTACAATGAGCAGTTCTTC
cdr3_aa: CASRGTKSSYNEQFF
clone_size: -
v_call: TRBV6-5
d_call: -
j_call: TRBJ2-1

cdr3_nt: TGCGCCAGCACCTTGGGTCGCGGGAGGAATTCGAACGAGCAGTACTTC
cdr3_aa: CASTLGRGRNSNEQYF
clone_size: -
v_call: TRBV5-1
d_call: TRBD2
j_call: TRBJ2-7

cdr3_nt: TGTGCCAGCAGGCCGGGGAGCACAGATACGCAGTATTTT
cdr3_aa: CASRPGSTDTQYF
clone_size: few
v_call: TRBV7-3
d_call: -
j_call: TRBJ2-3

cdr3_nt: TGTGCCAGCAGTCTAATAACCTTGGTTGTTGACACTGAAGCTTTCTTT
cdr3_aa: CASSLITLVVDTEAFF
clone_size: -
v_call: TRBV28
d_call: -
j_call: TRBJ1-1

cdr3_nt: TGCAGCGTGGACCCGAGAGACAGGAGAAACTATGGCTACACCTTC
cdr3_aa: CSVDPRDRRNYGYTF
clone_size: -
v_call: TRBV29-1
d_call: -
j_call: TRBJ1-2

cdr3_nt: TGTGCCAGCAGTTCAATACAGGGCGGTCAGCCCCAGCATTTT
cdr3_aa: CASSSIQGGQPQHF
clone_size: few
v_call: TRBV28
d_call: -
j_call: TRBJ1-5

cdr3_nt: TGTGCCAGCAGCAAGGGACGGACGCTATACAATGAGCAGTTCTTC
cdr3_aa: CASSKGRTLYNEQFF
clone_size: few
v_call: TRBV5-5
d_call: -
j_call: TRBJ2-1

cdr3_nt: TGTGCCAGCAGCTTTGGGACAGGGAATTCAGATCAGCCCCAGCATTTT
cdr3_aa: CASSFGTGNSDQPQHF
clone_size: -
v_call: TRBV7-9
d_call: TRBD1
j_call: TRBJ1-5

cdr3_nt: TGTGCCAGCAGCGTAGGGGGGGCGCCTAGCACAGATACGCAGTATTTT
cdr3_aa: CASSVGGAPSTDTQYF
clone_size: -
v_call: TRBV9
d_call: -
j_call: TRBJ2-3

cdr3_nt: TGTGCCAGTAGTATCCAGGGCGCGCCGGAGACCCAGTACTTC
cdr3_aa: CASSIQGAPETQYF
clone_size: -
v_call: TRBV19
d_call: -
j_call: TRBJ2-5

cdr3_nt: TGTGCCAGCAGTGATGCCAATGAGCAGTTCTTC
cdr3_aa: CASSDANEQFF
clone_size: few
v_call: TRBV6-1
d_call: -
j_call: TRBJ2-1

cdr3_nt: TGTGCCAGCACTAGAGGGACAGCGGACGGCTACACCTTC
cdr3_aa: CASTRGTADGYTF
clone_size: -
v_call: TRBV6-5
d_call: TRBD1
j_call: TRBJ1-2

cdr3_nt: TGTGCCAGCAGCCCCTATGGACAGGGGGGTTTGTCCACCTTC
cdr3_aa: CASSPYGQGGLSTF
clone_size: few
v_call: TRBV9
d_call: TRBD1
j_call: TRBJ1-2

cdr3_nt: TGTGCCAGCAGCCCACAGGGTGACGAGCAGTACTTC
cdr3_aa: CASSPQGDEQYF
clone_size: few
v_call: TRBV7-9
d_call: -
j_call: TRBJ2-7

cdr3_nt: TGTGCCAGCAGTCGGGCAGGGGGCTGGCAGCCCCAGCATTTT
cdr3_aa: CASSRAGGWQPQHF
clone_size: -
v_call: TRBV28
d_call: TRBD1
j_call: TRBJ1-5

cdr3_nt: TGTGCCAGCAGCCCCGGGGGACTCCACACCGGGGAGCTGTTTTTT
cdr3_aa: CASSPGGLHTGELFF
clone_size: -
v_call: TRBV6-5
d_call: -
j_call: TRBJ2-2

cdr3_nt: TGTGCCAGTAACAGGCAGAGGGGACCCTATGGCTACACCTTC
cdr3_aa: CASNRQRGPYGYTF
clone_size: few
v_call: TRBV19
d_call: -
j_call: TRBJ1-2

cdr3_nt: TGTGCCAGCAGCTTAGTACTAGCGGGAGAGGTAGATACGCAGTATTTT
cdr3_aa: CASSLVLAGEVDTQYF
clone_size: -
v_call: TRBV7-3
d_call: TRBD2
j_call: TRBJ2-3

cdr3_nt: TGTGCCAGCAGCTTCCAGGGACTCAGCACAGATACGCAGTATTTT
cdr3_aa: CASSFQGLSTDTQYF
clone_size: -
v_call: TRBV7-2
d_call: -
j_call: TRBJ2-3

cdr3_nt: TGTGCCAGCAGCTTACTCAGGGGCTCCTATGGCTACACCTTC
cdr3_aa: CASSLLRGSYGYTF
clone_size: -
v_call: TRBV5-6
d_call: -
j_call: TRBJ1-2

cdr3_nt: TGTGCCAGCAGTGAATCAGTGACTTGTTATTTT
cdr3_aa: CASSESVTCYF
clone_size: -
v_call: TRBV2
d_call: -
j_call: TRBJ2-3

cdr3_nt: TGTGCCAGTAGCCGACAGGAGAGGGTTGGAGAGACCCAGTACTTC
cdr3_aa: CASSRQERVGETQYF
clone_size: -
v_call: TRBV19
d_call: -
j_call: TRBJ2-5

cdr3_nt: TGTGCCATCAGTGAGGCTACAGGGGGCTTGGCTTTCTTT
cdr3_aa: CAISEATGGLAFF
clone_size: few
v_call: TRBV10-3
d_call: TRBD1
j_call: TRBJ1-1

cdr3_nt: TGTGCCAGCAGCCTCACAACGGGACTAGAATCCGGGGAGCTGTTTTTT
cdr3_aa: CASSLTTGLESGELFF
clone_size: few
v_call: TRBV14
d_call: TRBD2
j_call: TRBJ2-2

cdr3_nt: TGCGCCAGCAGCTTGGGGACAGGGGCGAACACTGAAGCTTTCTTT
cdr3_aa: CASSLGTGANTEAFF
clone_size: few
v_call: TRBV5-1
d_call: TRBD1
j_call: TRBJ1-1

cdr3_nt: TGCAGCGTTGAAGATAGGGGACGGGGTAGTGGCTACACCTTC
cdr3_aa: CSVEDRGRGSGYTF
clone_size: few
v_call: TRBV29-1
d_call: -
j_call: TRBJ1-2

cdr3_nt: TGTGCCAGCAGCTTACGGGGTACCGCTGAAGCTTTCTTT
cdr3_aa: CASSLRGTAEAFF
clone_size: -
v_call: TRBV7-3
d_call: -
j_call: TRBJ1-1

cdr3_nt: TGTGCCAGCAGTGGACCGGAGGGGTATAATTCACCCCTCCACTTT
cdr3_aa: CASSGPEGYNSPLHF
clone_size: -
v_call: TRBV25-1
d_call: -
j_call: TRBJ1-6

cdr3_nt: TGCGCCAGCACAGTGACAGGTAAAAACAATGAGCAGTTCTTC
cdr3_aa: CASTVTGKNNEQFF
clone_size: few
v_call: TRBV5-1
d_call: -
j_call: TRBJ2-1

cdr3_nt: TGTGCCAGCAGACCGGGGGCTCCTGAGGGCGATACGCAGTATTTT
cdr3_aa: CASRPGAPEGDTQYF
clone_size: few
v_call: TRBV7-2
d_call: -
j_call: TRBJ2-3

cdr3_nt: TGTGCCAGCGCCTCTACAGGGCTTAATCAGCCCCAGCATTTT
cdr3_aa: CASASTGLNQPQHF
clone_size: few
v_call: TRBV28
d_call: -
j_call: TRBJ1-5

cdr3_nt: TGTGCCAGCAGTTTCCGCGGGACTAGCGGGAGCGGCGAGCAGTACTTC
cdr3_aa: CASSFRGTSGSGEQYF
clone_size: few
v_call: TRBV27
d_call: TRBD2
j_call: TRBJ2-7

cdr3_nt: TGTGCCAGCAGCTCCGCCGCGCTCATTACGTACTTC
cdr3_aa: CASSSAALITYF
clone_size: few
v_call: TRBV28
d_call: -
j_call: TRBJ2-7

cdr3_nt: TGCAGCGTGGGACAGGGGCTGACAGATACGCAGTATTTT
cdr3_aa: CSVGQGLTDTQYF
clone_size: -
v_call: TRBV29-1
d_call: TRBD1
j_call: TRBJ2-3

cdr3_nt: TGTGCCAGCAGCCAAGTAACAGAGAACACTGAAGCTTTCTTT
cdr3_aa: CASSQVTENTEAFF
clone_size: few
v_call: TRBV4-2
d_call: -
j_call: TRBJ1-1

cdr3_nt: TGTGCCATCAGGACGACTTCGAACACCGGGGAGCTGTTTTTT
cdr3_aa: CAIRTTSNTGELFF
clone_size: -
v_call: TRBV10-3
d_call: -
j_call: TRBJ2-2

cdr3_nt: TGCAGCGTTGATCAGGGAAGCTCCTACGAGCAGTACTTC
cdr3_aa: CSVDQGSSYEQYF
clone_size: -
v_call: TRBV29-1
d_call: -
j_call: TRBJ2-7